A single sample gave rise to the 29 T cell receptor beta chains below, sequenced in a study of CD8+ T cells in alopecia areata. RNA extraction and reverse transcription yielded cDNA as sequencing template. Clones were sequenced by immunoSEQ multiplex PCR, and TCRdb holds only the in-frame ones, with some missing. In total the sample includes some 120,000 clones, none of them seen once. Input material: lesional skin. All receptors derive from a C3H/HeJ mouse with alopecia areata. The MHC haplotype of this mouse line is H2-k.

As regards this clone: At residue 12, the TCRdb protein and translated DNA are inconsistent; the protein given comes from the DNA. Mouse gene names and germline throughout. The read ends 3 residues before the CDR3 terminus; that terminus is restored from the germline J gene. The chain couples TRBV13-3 to TRBJ1-6; 9 positions agree with TRBD1. TRBJ1-6 is annotated as an ORF whose role is uncertain. J gave up 5 bases and V 3 bases, and 3 bases lay outside the gene matches. The CDR3 spans 15 residues. Germline CDR1 and CDR2: NNHDY and SYVADS. CDR3 in amino acids: CASSGQGDHNSPLYF. Partial CDR3 DNA: TGTGCCAGCAGTGGACAGGGGGACCATAATTCGCCC.

About this clone: Gene names follow the mouse nomenclature. The CDR3 extends 4 residues past the end of the read, so its final part is completed from the germline J gene. The rearrangement joins TRBV1 to TRBJ2-2; D possibly corresponds to TRBD2 (6 bases). CDR3 length: 14 residues. CDR1 and CDR2 from the germline V gene are NSQYPW and LRSPGD (reference sequence). Trimming removed 3 bases at V and 4 bases at J, with 9 bases between. CDR3 bases read: TGCACCTGCAGTGCGTGGGGGTTCACCGGG. This sequence encodes CTCSAWGFTG. In full, the CDR3 reads CTCSAWGFTGQLYF.

Turning to this clone: Each gene name is a mouse one. The read terminates 4 residues ahead of where the CDR3 ends, so the germline J gene completes it. V gene TRBV1 combines with J gene TRBJ2-3; 10 bases are a match to TRBD2. The CDR3 is made up of 17 amino acids. Trimming at V came to 1 base and at J to 3 bases, leaving 7 bases not matched to a gene. Germline CDR1 NSQYPW, CDR2 LRSPGD (reference sequence). The CDR3 DNA, read in part, is TGCACCTGCAGTGCAGGGGCTGGGGGGGCGCGGGCAGAA. It translates to CTCSAGAGGARAE. The complete CDR3 reads CTCSAGAGGARAETLYF.

The sample holds a few counts of this clone. The gene names here belong to mouse. Read sequence stops 4 residues before the CDR3 end, and the germline J gene provides the missing end. The chain carries TRBV1 and TRBJ1-2; 9 bases are shared with TRBD1. From germline, CDR1 is NSQYPW and CDR2 LRSPGD (reference sequence). CDR3 size: 14 residues. CDR3 DNA (partial): TGCACCTGCAGTGCAGGGACAGGGGTTTCC. This encodes CTCSAGTGVS. Given in full, the CDR3 is CTCSAGTGVSDYTF.

As for this clone: Germline and genes here are mouse. The CDR3 is cut off 4 residues early in the read; its end comes from the germline J gene. The chain combines TRBV31 with TRBJ1-1; D may be TRBD1 (6 bases). The CDR3 runs to 14 residues. From germline, CDR1 is GKSSPN and CDR2 SITVG. Trimming removed 3 bases from V and 0 bases from J, with 11 bases in between. The CDR3 protein is CAWSHRDENTEVFF. The sequenced CDR3 bases are TGTGCCTGGAGCCACAGGGATGAGAACACA.

In its sample, this clone was seen a few times. Gene names follow the mouse nomenclature. The read falls 4 residues short of the CDR3 end, and the missing part is taken from the germline J gene. The chain links TRBV5 to TRBJ2-3, with D possibly TRBD2 on 6 matching bases. The CDR3 is made up of 16 amino acids. V was cut by 1 base and J by 0 bases, with 11 bases left in between. Germline values: CDR1 LGHNA, CDR2 YNLKQL (reference sequence). The sequenced CDR3 bases are TGTGCCAGCAGCCAAGGAGGAGGGACTAGTGCAGAA. Translating gives CASSQGGGTSAE. The CDR3 as a whole reads CASSQGGGTSAETLYF.

A remark on this clone: The gene names given are mouse names. The read finishes 4 residues shy of the CDR3 end, and the germline J gene is used to complete it. The V and J genes are TRBV19 and TRBJ2-7; perhaps TRBD1 as D (6 bases). The CDR3 consists of 15 residues. Germline-derived CDR1 and CDR2 are FNHDT and SITEND (reference sequence). V was cut by 2 bases and J by 0 bases, with 12 bases left in between. This CDR3 is CASSIGQPLSYEQYF. The covered CDR3 bases are TGTGCCAGCAGTATTGGACAGCCCCTCTCCTAT.

A note on this clone: Gene names are mouse gene names. The read falls 4 residues short of the CDR3 end, and the missing part is taken from the germline J gene. Other DNA sequences in the same sample also yield this CDR3. The chain links TRBV19 to TRBJ2-3; D gene uncertain. The ends were cut back, 0 bases at V and 0 bases at J, with 8 bases in the middle. CDR1 FNHDT and CDR2 SITEND come from the germline V gene (reference sequence). The CDR3 has 15 amino acids. The CDR3 sequence: CASSIGEGSAETLYF. CDR3 DNA (partial): TGTGCCAGCAGTATAGGGGAAGGGAGTGCAGAA. Looking up the rest from reference TRBV19 and TRBJ2-3 gives the full variable domain: GGIITQTPKFLIGQEGQKLTLKCQQNFNHDTMYWYRQDSGKGLRLIYYSITENDLQKGDLSEGYDASREKKSSFSLTVTSAQKNEMAVFLCASSIGEGSAETLYFGSGTRLTVL.

As for this clone: Genes and germline are mouse. From the germline J gene comes the end of the CDR3, since the read stops 4 residues before it. The chain has TRBV13-3 and TRBJ1-2; the D gene is possibly TRBD1 (5 bases). The CDR3 loop spans 13 amino acids. Trimming removed 9 bases from V and 3 bases from J, with 15 bases in between. CDR1 NNHDY and CDR2 SYVADS come from the germline V gene. This CDR3 reads CATQAGRDSDYTF. The CDR3 bases that were read are TGTGCCACCCAGGCAGGGAGAGACTCC.

This clone appeared a few times. Mouse names are used for the genes. Read data end 4 residues before the CDR3 end; the end is taken from the germline J gene. The V gene is TRBV5, the J gene TRBJ1-4; D not certain. Trimming stripped 1 base from V and 0 bases from J, with 6 bases between. Germline-derived CDR1 and CDR2 are LGHNA and YNLKQL (reference sequence). CDR3 length: 15 amino acids. Here the CDR3 reads CASSQGGFSNERLFF. Incomplete CDR3 DNA: TGTGCCAGCAGCCAAGGAGGGTTTTCCAACGAA.

Points on this clone: Each gene name is a mouse one. Read sequence stops 4 residues before the CDR3 end, and the germline J gene provides the missing end. The chain recombines TRBV3 with TRBJ2-1, with D possibly TRBD1 on 6 matching bases. There are 15 residues in the CDR3. Germline-derived CDR1 and CDR2 are SNHLY and FYNGKV (reference sequence). Deletions cut 3 bases from V and 0 bases from J, with 9 bases between. The CDR3 sequence: CASSFGTNNYAEQFF. The sequenced part of the CDR3 DNA is TGTGCCAGCAGCTTCGGGACAAATAACTATGCT.

At least ten counts were recorded for this clone. Gene names are mouse gene names. The CDR3 end lies 4 residues beyond the end of the read and is filled in from the germline J gene. Other nucleotide sequences in the sample specify the same CDR3. The chain has TRBV13-3 and TRBJ1-1; possibly TRBD1 for D (6 bases). Per germline, CDR1 NNHDY and CDR2 SYVADS. The CDR3 length is 15 residues. The germline V and J ends were trimmed by 1 base and 0 bases, with 10 bases remaining between them. The CDR3 reads CASSDTGRANTEVFF. The part of the CDR3 DNA that was read is TGTGCCAGCAGTGATACAGGGAGAGCAAACACA.

As regards this clone: Here the gene names and germline are mouse. Coverage ceases 4 residues before the CDR3 finishes, and the germline J gene fills in the end. The chain has TRBV1 and TRBJ2-1; 10 bases align to TRBD2. In germline, CDR1 is NSQYPW, CDR2 LRSPGD (reference sequence). The CDR3 consists of 15 residues. CDR3 loop: CTCSAVGLGTAEQFF. Partial CDR3 DNA: TGCACCTGCAGTGCAGTGGGACTGGGGACGGCT.

This clone has just a few counts. This clone may be a read error of a much larger clone one base away. Any gene name here is a mouse gene name. Read coverage stops 4 residues before the CDR3 terminus; the germline J gene supplies the remainder. This rearrangement joins TRBV19 to TRBJ2-3; 10 bases fit TRBD2. The germline V gene has CDR1 FNHDT and CDR2 SITEND (reference sequence). The CDR3 is made up of 16 amino acids. The ends lost 5 bases at V and 0 bases at J; junction bases unmatched: 6. CDR3 DNA (partial): TGTGCCAGCAGCCCCGGACTGGGGGCTAGTGCAGAA. Translation gives CASSPGLGASAE. The full-length CDR3 reads as CASSPGLGASAETLYF.

Concerning this clone itself: The genes are named according to mouse. The read halts 4 residues ahead of the CDR3 end, with the missing end drawn from the germline J gene. The genes are TRBV13-3 and TRBJ2-7; the match to TRBD2 covers 7 bases. Germline CDR1 NNHDY, CDR2 SYVADS. The CDR3 has 14 residues. The CDR3 here is CASSRGLSLNEQYF. Partial CDR3 DNA: TGTGCCAGCAGTAGGGGACTGTCCCTTAAT.

Comment on this clone: Germline and genes: mouse. The CDR3 extends 4 residues past the end of the read, so its final part is completed from the germline J gene. The chain joins TRBV13-1 to TRBJ1-1; 8 bases line up with TRBD1. The length of the CDR3 is 15 residues. The ends lost 1 base at V and 1 base at J; junction bases unmatched: 3. Germline V lookup: CDR1 NSHNY, CDR2 SYGAGN. The sequenced part of the CDR3 DNA is TGTGCCAGCAGTGATTCCGGGACAGGAAACACA. Its protein product is CASSDSGTGNT. The full CDR3 sequence reads CASSDSGTGNTEVFF.

This clone occurred many times. TCRdb's protein does not match the DNA translation at residue 14; the protein provided is translated from the DNA. Gene names are mouse gene names. Sequencing ends 3 residues short of the CDR3 end; the germline J gene provides the rest. The sample holds other DNA sequences that translate to the same CDR3. The genes are TRBV13-3 and TRBJ1-6, with TRBD1 identical over 11 bases. TRBJ1-6 is classed as an ORF, of uncertain function. CDR1 and CDR2 (germline): NNHDY, SYVADS. The CDR3 sequence is 17 residues long. V trimming: 5 bases; J trimming: 0 bases; junction bases outside the gene matches: 4. The CDR3 spells CASSPGTGGSYNSPLYF. Incomplete CDR3 DNA: TGTGCCAGCAGCCCTGGGACAGGGGGTTCCTATAATTCGCCC.

This clone was seen more than once but under ten times. The genes and germline here are from mouse. Coverage ceases 4 residues before the CDR3 finishes, and the germline J gene fills in the end. The V gene is TRBV13-1, the J gene TRBJ1-4; tentatively, D is TRBD1 (5 bases). The CDR3 is 15 amino acids. Germline V gene data show CDR1 as NSHNY and CDR2 as SYGAGN. Trimming took 1 base from V and 5 from J, leaving 12 bases between them. The DNA read from the CDR3 is TGTGCCAGCAGTGATTATGGACAAACGAACGAA. Protein product: CASSDYGQTNE. In full, the CDR3 is CASSDYGQTNERLFF.

Note on this clone: Gene names and germline refer to mouse. The CDR3 goes on 4 residues after the read ends, and that part is filled in from the germline J gene. The chain recombines TRBV13-3 with TRBJ1-4; weak D call: TRBD1 (6 bases). This CDR3 has 14 amino acids. V was shortened by 3 bases and J by 5 bases, with 11 bases between the two germline ends. The V gene's germline CDR1 is NNHDY and CDR2 SYVADS. This CDR3 is CASSGGTINERLFF. The CDR3 bases that were read are TGTGCCAGCAGTGGAGGGACAATAAACGAA. Looking up the rest from reference TRBV13-3 and TRBJ1-4 gives the full variable domain: EAAVTQSPRSKVAVTGGKVTLSCHQTNNHDYMYWYRQDTGHGLRLIHYSYVADSTEKGDIPDGYKASRPSQENFSLILELASLSQTAVYFCASSGGTINERLFFGHGTKLSVL.

This clone was observed a handful of times. The DNA translation disagrees with the TCRdb protein at residue 14, so the protein in this description comes from the DNA. Any gene name here is a mouse gene name. The CDR3 is cut off 3 residues early in the read; its end comes from the germline J gene. The chain joins TRBV13-3 to TRBJ1-6; a possible D gene is TRBD1 (6 bases). TRBJ1-6 is an open reading frame, and its role is uncertain. Trimming cost V 0 bases and J 0 bases, with 10 bases left between them. This CDR3 comprises 17 residues. Germline assignment: CDR1 NNHDY and CDR2 SYVADS. The part of the CDR3 DNA that was read is TGTGCCAGCAGTGATGCGGGACATAATTCCTATAATTCGCCC. Translated, it gives CASSDAGHNSYNSP. Given in full, the CDR3 is CASSDAGHNSYNSPLYF.

A note on this clone: Gene names follow the mouse nomenclature. The read ends 4 residues before the CDR3 terminus; that terminus is restored from the germline J gene. The V and J genes are TRBV19 and TRBJ2-5, with 9 bases fitting TRBD1. The CDR3 totals 15 residues. Germline V CDR1 and CDR2: FNHDT, SITEND (reference sequence). CDR3 DNA, as far as it was read: TGTGCCAGCAGATACGGCCCGGGACAGGGTGAC. Residues: CASRYGPGQGD. The whole CDR3 protein reads CASRYGPGQGDTQYF.

A word on this clone: Mouse gene names and germline throughout. The observed sequence ends 4 residues before the CDR3 terminus, with the missing tail filled in from the germline J gene. J is TRBJ2-5 and V is TRBV13-1, with a tentative D call TRBD1 (6 bases). Trimming removed 0 bases from V and 2 bases from J, with 10 bases in between. The CDR3 loop spans 15 amino acids. The V gene's germline CDR1 is NSHNY and CDR2 SYGAGN. CDR3 DNA (partial): TGTGCCAGCAGTGATGAGGGGGAAGGCCAAGAC. This codes for CASSDEGEGQD. The full CDR3 protein reads CASSDEGEGQDTQYF.

This clone showed up just a few times. The gene symbols are mouse symbols. With the read ending 4 residues before the CDR3 end, the germline J gene is used to fill in that end. The rearrangement joins TRBV13-3 to TRBJ2-1, with 10 bases matching TRBD2. The V gene end was trimmed by 4 bases and the J gene end by 1 base; junction bases not matched to a gene: 8. Germline lookup yields CDR1 NNHDY and CDR2 SYVADS. The CDR3 length is 17 residues. CDR3 residues: CASSPTPDWGNYAEQFF. The covered CDR3 bases are TGTGCCAGCAGTCCCACCCCGGACTGGGGGAACTATGCT.

This clone was recorded many times. Mouse gene names and germline throughout. The read halts 4 residues ahead of the CDR3 end, with the missing end drawn from the germline J gene. The V call is TRBV13-3, the J call TRBJ2-1, with D perhaps TRBD1 (5 bases). In germline, CDR1 is NNHDY, CDR2 SYVADS. Trimming stripped 1 base from V and 3 bases from J, with 11 bases between. CDR3 length equals 15 residues. The CDR3 spells CASSDPRVSYAEQFF. The CDR3 DNA, read in part, is TGTGCCAGCAGTGATCCCAGGGTTAGCTATGCT.

Worth noting for this clone: Mouse gene names apply. The read comes to an end 4 residues before the CDR3 does, leaving the germline J gene to fill in the end. The chain uses TRBV13-3 and TRBJ2-7, with 11 bases aligning to TRBD2. The CDR3 has 14 residues. The germline V gene has CDR1 NNHDY and CDR2 SYVADS. The CDR3 region is CASSHLDWGDEQYF. CDR3 DNA, as far as it was read: TGTGCCAGCAGTCATCTGGACTGGGGGGAT.

In this sample, this clone turned up a few times. The gene names here belong to mouse. Coverage ceases 4 residues before the CDR3 finishes, and the germline J gene fills in the end. The chain couples TRBV1 to TRBJ2-7; 9 bases match TRBD2. CDR3 length: 14 residues. The J segment lost 3 bases and the V segment lost 3 bases, leaving 3 bases of the junction unmatched. The germline gives CDR1 NSQYPW, CDR2 LRSPGD (reference sequence). The sequenced CDR3 bases are TGCACCTGCAGTGCCACTGGGGGGAACTAT. It codes for CTCSATGGNY. The CDR3 reads in full as CTCSATGGNYEQYF.

Worth noting for this clone: Genes and germline come from the mouse. Read data end 4 residues before the CDR3 end; the end is taken from the germline J gene. The chain links TRBV31 to TRBJ2-3; 9 nucleotides line up with TRBD1. V trimming: 1 base; J trimming: 3 bases; junction bases outside the gene matches: 2. Germline V gene lookup returns CDR1 GKSSPN and CDR2 SITVG. CDR3 length: 14 residues. The covered CDR3 bases are TGTGCCTGGAGTCGGGGGACAGGGGCAGAA. Protein product: CAWSRGTGAE. In full, the CDR3 reads CAWSRGTGAETLYF.

Details on this clone: Gene labels here are mouse ones. The DNA ends 4 residues before the CDR3 does, and the rest of the CDR3 is filled in from the germline J gene. The rearrangement links TRBV1 to TRBJ2-1; 11 bases fit TRBD2. The CDR3 is 15 residues long. Germline CDR1 NSQYPW, CDR2 LRSPGD (reference sequence). The CDR3 DNA, read in part, is TGCACCTGCAGTGGGACTGGGGGGTCTTTGGCT. Translating it yields CTCSGTGGSLA. The complete CDR3 reads CTCSGTGGSLAEQFF. The full variable domain, rest sourced from reference TRBV1 and TRBJ2-1, is VTLLEQNPRWRLVPRGQAVNLRCILKNSQYPWMSWYQQDLQKQLQWLFTLRSPGDKEVKSLPGADYLATRVTDTELRLQVANMSQGRTLYCTCSGTGGSLAEQFFGPGTRLTVL.

This clone was found a few times. Germline and genes: mouse. The CDR3 end falls 4 residues outside the read, so it is completed with the germline J gene. The V call is TRBV1, the J call TRBJ2-5; TRBD2 matches at 8 bases. The CDR3 runs to 13 residues. CDR1 is NSQYPW, CDR2 LRSPGD, per germline (reference sequence). Here the CDR3 reads CTCNRDWKDTQYF. The CDR3 bases that were read are TGCACCTGCAACCGGGACTGGAAAGAC.